These 8 T cell receptor beta chains share one sample of origin, sequenced in a study of cytomegalovirus exposure and HLA in healthy donors (dated by TCRdb to 2016 to 2017). The receptor library was made with the immunoSEQ multiplex PCR assay. For the multiplex PCR, a mixture combining 60 forward primers for TCR Vbeta segments and 13 reverse primers for TCR Jbeta segments was used. Not all clones reach the TCRdb copy of this immuneACCESS table, which keeps in-frame sequences only. Checked studies attribute under half of the gap to unresolved V genes and leave the rest unexplained. The sample data list 210,000 or so clones, and around 80% of these were observed just once. The ten largest clones take up about 0.45% of the sample. The sample was PBMCs. The source of these receptors is a boy aged 10-17 years in good health and CMV-seronegative.

V gene TRBV5-4 combines with J gene TRBJ2-4, with D perhaps TRBD1 (6 bases). This CDR3 contains 14 residues. Germline V gene data show CDR1 as SGHNT and CDR2 as YYREEE (reference sequence). The germline V and J ends were trimmed by 4 bases and 9 bases, with 17 bases remaining between them. In nucleotides, the CDR3 is TGTGCCAGCAGCCCACAGGGTGGGGAAAGCATTCAGTACTTC. Protein product: CASSPQGGESIQYF.

This clone has more than one count but fewer than ten. The chain employs TRBV30 and TRBJ2-7; 8 nucleotides align to TRBD1. The germline CDR1 and CDR2 sequences are GTSNPN and SVGIG (reference sequence). The CDR3 loop spans 14 amino acids. V was clipped by 3 bases and J by 3 bases; unmatched bases: 7. CDR3 sequence reads: CAWSQDRGIYEQYF. CDR3 sequence (DNA): TGTGCCTGGAGCCAAGACAGGGGAATCTACGAGCAGTACTTC.

This clone was counted a single time. The V call is TRBV27, the J call TRBJ1-2; D might be TRBD1 (6 bases). Trimming left V 3 bases short and J 6 bases short, with 11 bases between. This CDR3 comprises 13 residues. Germline V CDR1 and CDR2: MNHEY, SMNVEV (reference sequence). CDR3 bases: TGTGCCAGCAGTTTCCACGACAGGAATGGCTACACCTTC. It encodes CASSFHDRNGYTF.

J is TRBJ2-7 and V is TRBV5-4; 9 nucleotides align to TRBD2. CDR1 SGHNT and CDR2 YYREEE come from the germline V gene (reference sequence). Trimming at V came to 7 bases and at J to 2 bases, leaving 4 bases not matched to a gene. The length of the CDR3 is 13 residues. Here the CDR3 DNA reads TGTGCCAGCTCTAAGCGGGGGGCCTACGAGCAGTACTTC. Translated, it gives CASSKRGAYEQYF.

J is TRBJ2-1 and V is TRBV15, with D perhaps TRBD2 (6 bases). Trimming removed 0 bases at V and 3 bases at J, with 9 bases between. Per the germline V gene, CDR1 is LNHNV and CDR2 is YYDKDF (reference sequence). This CDR3 is built from 15 residues. The CDR3 is CATSREGEVYNEQFF. CDR3 sequence (DNA): TGTGCCACCAGCAGAGAAGGGGAGGTCTACAATGAGCAGTTCTTC.

This CDR3 reads CASRQGGETQYF. The CDR3 DNA sequence: TGTGCCAGCAGACAGGGAGGGGAGACCCAGTACTTC. This rearrangement joins TRBV28 to TRBJ2-5; D perhaps matches TRBD2 (7 bases). Per germline, CDR1 MDHEN and CDR2 SYDVKM. The CDR3 runs 12 residues. Trimming left V 6 bases short and J 5 bases short, with 10 bases between. Full variable domain (rest looked up from reference TRBV28 and TRBJ2-5): DVKVTQSSRYLVKRTGEKVFLECVQDMDHENMFWYRQDPGLGLRLIYFSYDVKMKEKGDIPEGYSVSREKKERFSLILESASTNQTSMYLCASRQGGETQYFGPGTRLLVL.

About this clone: The CDR3 does not close with the conserved phenylalanine or tryptophan, likely indicating a read error. This chain joins TRBV10-1 and TRBJ1-1, with TRBD1 matching 7 bases. The J segment lost 0 bases and the V segment lost 0 bases, leaving 1 base of the junction unmatched. The CDR3 has 15 residues. Germline V CDR1 and CDR2: WNHNN, SYGVQD (reference sequence). This CDR3 reads CASSESTGLNTEAFL. Here the CDR3 DNA reads TGCGCCAGCAGTGAGTCGACAGGGCTGAACACTGAAGCTTTCCTT.

The rearrangement links TRBV6-5 to TRBJ2-1; 10 bases line up with TRBD2. Germline CDR1 reads MNHEY; CDR2 reads SVGAGI. CDR3 length: 16 residues. Trimming removed 0 bases from V and 2 bases from J; junction bases left unmatched: 1. The CDR3 DNA reads TGTGCCAGCAGTTACTCGGGACTAGCGACCTACAATGAGCAGTTCTTC. Protein sequence: CASSYSGLATYNEQFF.